Listed here are 3 T cell receptor beta chains from one sample, sequenced in a study of blood T cell repertoires in COVID-19. The method was immunoSEQ multiplex PCR; TCRdb's version includes in-frame clones alone and lacks a portion of them. The profile shows tens of thousands of clones, around 87% of them singletons. Sequenced sample: peripheral blood. These receptors were collected from a human donor in a cohort sampled during active COVID-19.

This chain connects TRBV7-2 to TRBJ1-5, with D hard to call. The CDR3 has 14 residues. Germline assignment: CDR1 SGHTA and CDR2 FQGNSA. With 1 base removed from V and 4 bases from J, the gap between germline ends came to 8 bases. The CDR3 reads CASSLGSVNQPQHF. The CDR3, as DNA: TGTGCCAGCAGCTTAGGTTCAGTGAATCAGCCCCAGCATTTT.

The chain combines TRBV25-1 with TRBJ2-5, with 9 bases that match TRBD2. The V gene end was trimmed by 0 bases and the J gene end by 7 bases; junction bases not matched to a gene: 9. The CDR3 consists of 16 residues. From germline, CDR1 is MGHDK and CDR2 SYGVNS. CDR3 nucleotide sequence: TGTGCCAGCAGTGAATACAGGCGGGGGGGCCATGTGACCCAGTACTTC. Translation gives CASSEYRRGGHVTQYF. Full variable domain (remainder filled in from reference TRBV25-1 and TRBJ2-5): EADIYQTPRYLVIGTGKKITLECSQTMGHDKMYWYQQDPGMELHLIHYSYGVNSTEKGDLSSESTVSRIRTEHFPLTLESARPSHTSQYLCASSEYRRGGHVTQYFGPGTRLLVL.

This rearrangement joins TRBV7-6 to TRBJ1-6, with a possible D match to TRBD1 (6 bases). This CDR3 comprises 15 residues. Trimming left V 5 bases short and J 11 bases short, with 19 bases between. The germline V gene has CDR1 SGHVS and CDR2 FNYEAQ. The CDR3 region is CASSPSDSLAAPLHF. The CDR3 nucleotides are TGTGCCAGCAGCCCATCGGACAGCCTCGCGGCACCCCTCCACTTT.